This T cell receptor (beta chain) was documented in a study of T cell responses to AZD1222 COVID-19 vaccine. Notes on the study in general: Among those given AZD1222, only five or six were seropositive at baseline. The sample set comprised mostly white British donors with more females, and clonal diversity was possibly underestimated. Repertoires were collected only later (after the peak T cell response had occurred).

Assay used: immunoSEQ multiplex PCR; TCRdb lists only in-frame clones, some missing. Of roughly 150,000 clones in the sample, roughly 90% were seen once. Concerning this clone: Its antigen is currently unknown.

This receptor was taken from an adult in good health. Sample: peripheral blood, taken on day 0 of AZD1222 vaccination.

CDR3 sequence (DNA): TGTGCCAGCAGGCGGACTAGCGGCGGGACAGATACGCAGTATTTT. This gives the protein CASRRTSGGTDTQYF. This chain joins TRBV6-5 and TRBJ2-3; 10 positions agree with TRBD2. With 6 bases clipped from V and 3 bases from J, the junction kept 6 bases outside the gene matches. Germline V gene data show CDR1 as MNHEY and CDR2 as SVGAGI. CDR3 length: 15 amino acids.